This T cell receptor beta chain appears in the sequencing data of a study of control samples from healthy donors and cancer patients. Only in-frame clones appear in the TCRdb table, and some are missing; sequencing was by immunoSEQ multiplex PCR. The data show about 180,000 clones, roughly 92% seen once. The CDR3 is 16 amino acids. CDR1 is LNHDA and CDR2 is SQIVND in the germline V gene (reference sequence). Trimming cost V 5 bases and J 0 bases, with 16 bases left between them. The gene calls are TRBV19 and TRBJ1-2; D not certain. The sequence was obtained from a man aged 25 to 40 in good health. The sequencing sample was made of blood. CDR3 DNA sequence: TGTGCCAGTAGTCGGCAAAGTGCACCAGCTAACTATGGCTACACCTTC. Amino acid sequence: CASSRQSAPANYGYTF.